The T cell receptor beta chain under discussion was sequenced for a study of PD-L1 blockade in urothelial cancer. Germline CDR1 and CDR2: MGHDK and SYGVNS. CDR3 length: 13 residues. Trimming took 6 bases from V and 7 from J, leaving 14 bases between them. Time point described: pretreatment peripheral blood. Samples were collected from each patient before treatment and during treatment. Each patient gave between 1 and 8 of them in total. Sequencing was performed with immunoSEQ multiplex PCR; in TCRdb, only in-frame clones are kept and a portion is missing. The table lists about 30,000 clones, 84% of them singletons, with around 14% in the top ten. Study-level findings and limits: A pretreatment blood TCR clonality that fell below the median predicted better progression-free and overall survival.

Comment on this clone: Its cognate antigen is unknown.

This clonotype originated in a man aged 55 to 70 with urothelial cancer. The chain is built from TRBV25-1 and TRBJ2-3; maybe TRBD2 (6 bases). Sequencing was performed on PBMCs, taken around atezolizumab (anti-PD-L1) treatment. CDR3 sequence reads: CASSVERANTQYF. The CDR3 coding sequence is TGTGCCAGCAGCGTTGAGCGGGCGAATACGCAGTATTTT.